This is a list of T cell receptor beta chains from one sample in a study of T cell clones after liver transplantation. Generated by immunoSEQ multiplex PCR, the TCRdb table keeps only in-frame clones and is missing some. The sample records tens of thousands of clones, roughly 85% being singletons. This material consisted of CD4+ T cells from blood, taken 45 to 46 months after liver transplant. Receptors originate from a human patient who received a liver transplant. Some of these T cells may belong to the graft donor. Each CDR3 is given with its conserved first and last residue. A D gene is named only where the DNA matches it firmly. Rows give clone size only sometimes, using once, few, many, or a class for an expanded clone.

J gene: TRBJ1-2
D gene: .
V gene: TRBV28
clone size: .
CDR3 DNA: TGTGCCAGCGTGTGGGGGAACTATGGCTACACCTTC
CDR3 protein: CASVWGNYGYTF

J gene: TRBJ2-1
D gene: TRBD2
V gene: TRBV11-2
clone size: .
CDR3 DNA: TGTGCCAGCAGCTTAATATCTAGCGGGAGGCGGGCGGGGCAGTTCTTC
CDR3 protein: CASSLISSGRRAGQFF

J gene: TRBJ2-3
D gene: .
V gene: TRBV5-1
clone size: once
CDR3 DNA: TGCGCCAGCAGCTCGTCCACAGATACGCAGTATTTT
CDR3 protein: CASSSSTDTQYF

J gene: TRBJ2-7
D gene: .
V gene: TRBV4-1
clone size: .
CDR3 DNA: TGCGCCAGCAGCCATGTCCTGGGTGGCCAGGGCAGCTACGAGCAGTACTTC
CDR3 protein: CASSHVLGGQGSYEQYF

J gene: TRBJ2-5
D gene: TRBD1
V gene: TRBV5-1
clone size: .
CDR3 DNA: TGCGCCACCAGACTCGGGACAGCCGAAGAAGAGACCCAGTACTTC
CDR3 protein: CATRLGTAEEETQYF

J gene: TRBJ1-2
D gene: .
V gene: TRBV6-1
clone size: .
CDR3 DNA: TGTGCCAGCAGTGAAGAAACATACTATGGCTACACCTTC
CDR3 protein: CASSEETYYGYTF

J gene: TRBJ2-7
D gene: TRBD2
V gene: TRBV6-1
clone size: .
CDR3 DNA: TGTGCCAGCAGAGAAGGACTAGCGACAAACTACGAGCAGTACTTC
CDR3 protein: CASREGLATNYEQYF

J gene: TRBJ2-7
D gene: .
V gene: TRBV28
clone size: .
CDR3 DNA: TGTGCCAGCAGTTTAGTACACAGGGTCGGCGAGCAGTACTTC
CDR3 protein: CASSLVHRVGEQYF

J gene: TRBJ2-7
D gene: TRBD2
V gene: TRBV10-1
clone size: once
CDR3 DNA: TGCGCCAGCAGCGCCTTGAAGGCGGGAGAAGACGAGCAGTACTTC
CDR3 protein: CASSALKAGEDEQYF

J gene: TRBJ2-1
D gene: .
V gene: TRBV5-4
clone size: .
CDR3 DNA: TGTGCCAGCAGCTTGGCGGAGAGTCGGATACAGTTCTTC
CDR3 protein: CASSLAESRIQFF

J gene: TRBJ2-4
D gene: .
V gene: TRBV6-6
clone size: .
CDR3 DNA: TGTGCCAGCAGTCAGAGGATTTCGGGAAACATTCAGTACTTC
CDR3 protein: CASSQRISGNIQYF

J gene: TRBJ1-1
D gene: TRBD1
V gene: TRBV6-1
clone size: .
CDR3 DNA: TGTGCCAGCAGTGAAGCGCCAGGGACAGGGGTAAATTTCTTT
CDR3 protein: CASSEAPGTGVNFF

J gene: TRBJ1-5
D gene: .
V gene: TRBV28
clone size: .
CDR3 DNA: TGTGCCAGCAGTTTAGAGGGCCCCGGTCGCGGTCAGCCCCAGCATTTT
CDR3 protein: CASSLEGPGRGQPQHF

J gene: TRBJ1-2
D gene: .
V gene: TRBV4-1
clone size: .
CDR3 DNA: TGCGCCAGCAGCCATACAGCCGAAGTCTATGGCTACACCTTC
CDR3 protein: CASSHTAEVYGYTF

J gene: TRBJ2-7
D gene: TRBD2
V gene: TRBV5-4
clone size: .
CDR3 DNA: TGTGCCAGCAGCTTAGGACTAGCGGACTCCTACGAGCAGTACTTC
CDR3 protein: CASSLGLADSYEQYF

J gene: TRBJ1-5
D gene: .
V gene: TRBV2
clone size: .
CDR3 DNA: TGTGCCAGCAGTGTAACGTATGGGGATCAGCCCCAGCATTTT
CDR3 protein: CASSVTYGDQPQHF

J gene: TRBJ1-5
D gene: .
V gene: TRBV2
clone size: .
CDR3 DNA: TGTGCCAGCAGTGAGCTCCCGGAAGGCCAGCCCCAGCATTTT
CDR3 protein: CASSELPEGQPQHF

J gene: TRBJ1-4
D gene: .
V gene: TRBV28
clone size: .
CDR3 DNA: TGTGCCAGCACCCGATCAAGAGTAGGAGGGGAAAAACTGTTTTTT
CDR3 protein: CASTRSRVGGEKLFF

J gene: TRBJ2-1
D gene: TRBD2
V gene: TRBV2
clone size: .
CDR3 DNA: TGTGCCAGCAAACGGACTAGCGGGAGCTCCTACAATGAGCAGTTCTTC
CDR3 protein: CASKRTSGSSYNEQFF

J gene: TRBJ2-7
D gene: TRBD1
V gene: TRBV5-5
clone size: .
CDR3 DNA: TGTGCCAGCAGCCGGACAGGCGATACCTACGAGCAGTACTTC
CDR3 protein: CASSRTGDTYEQYF

J gene: TRBJ1-5
D gene: .
V gene: TRBV19
clone size: .
CDR3 DNA: TGTGCCAGTAGTATAGAAGGCAGGGTAGATCAGCCCCAGCATTTT
CDR3 protein: CASSIEGRVDQPQHF

J gene: TRBJ1-2
D gene: .
V gene: TRBV5-4
clone size: .
CDR3 DNA: TGTGCCAGCAGCTTAAACACGAACTATGGCTACACCTTC
CDR3 protein: CASSLNTNYGYTF

J gene: TRBJ1-1
D gene: .
V gene: TRBV7-3
clone size: once
CDR3 DNA: TGTGCCAGCAGCTTAATGCCGAACACTGAAGCTTTCTTT
CDR3 protein: CASSLMPNTEAFF

J gene: TRBJ2-6
D gene: TRBD1
V gene: TRBV28
clone size: .
CDR3 DNA: TGTGCCAGCAGCTCCCTCGGACAGGCCTCGGCCAACGTCCTGACTTTC
CDR3 protein: CASSSLGQASANVLTF

J gene: TRBJ2-7
D gene: TRBD1
V gene: TRBV9
clone size: .
CDR3 DNA: TGTGCCAGCAGCGTCCGGGACAGTAAAACCTACGAGCAGTACTTC
CDR3 protein: CASSVRDSKTYEQYF

J gene: TRBJ2-3
D gene: .
V gene: TRBV6-1
clone size: .
CDR3 DNA: TGTGCCAGCAGCAACAACAGAGATACGCAGTATTTT
CDR3 protein: CASSNNRDTQYF

J gene: TRBJ2-7
D gene: .
V gene: TRBV5-8
clone size: .
CDR3 DNA: TGTGCCAGCAGTTCCAGGGCGGGGTCCTACGAGCAGTACTTC
CDR3 protein: CASSSRAGSYEQYF

J gene: TRBJ2-3
D gene: .
V gene: TRBV28
clone size: .
CDR3 DNA: TGTGCCAGCACTCCGGGGGCCTCCCCAGATACGCAGTATTTT
CDR3 protein: CASTPGASPDTQYF

J gene: TRBJ2-7
D gene: .
V gene: TRBV6-5
clone size: .
CDR3 DNA: TGTGCCAGCAGCCGTACAGGGGGGGACTACGAGCAGTACTTC
CDR3 protein: CASSRTGGDYEQYF

J gene: TRBJ1-2
D gene: TRBD1
V gene: TRBV27
clone size: .
CDR3 DNA: TGTGCCAGCAGTTTATCTGGGACAGGGGGTGGCTACACCTTC
CDR3 protein: CASSLSGTGGGYTF

J gene: TRBJ2-1
D gene: TRBD2
V gene: TRBV9
clone size: .
CDR3 DNA: TGTGCCAGCAGTTTAGCGGGAGGGCCGAATGAGCAGTTCTTC
CDR3 protein: CASSLAGGPNEQFF

J gene: TRBJ2-1
D gene: .
V gene: TRBV11-2
clone size: .
CDR3 DNA: TGTGCCAGCAGCCAATATCCAAGGGGGGTGAGAAGCTCCTACAATGAGCAGTTCTTC
CDR3 protein: CASSQYPRGVRSSYNEQFF

J gene: TRBJ2-7
D gene: .
V gene: TRBV6-5
clone size: .
CDR3 DNA: TGTGCCAGCAGATCCTCCCAGGGGACCGCCTACGAGCAGTACTTC
CDR3 protein: CASRSSQGTAYEQYF

J gene: TRBJ2-3
D gene: .
V gene: TRBV5-8
clone size: .
CDR3 DNA: TGTGCCAGCACCAACTACCCAGGGGAGACAGATACGCAGTATTTT
CDR3 protein: CASTNYPGETDTQYF

J gene: TRBJ2-7
D gene: .
V gene: TRBV7-2
clone size: few
CDR3 DNA: TGTGCCAGCAGCTTAGCGTGGGGAGAGCAGTACTTC
CDR3 protein: CASSLAWGEQYF

J gene: TRBJ1-5
D gene: TRBD1
V gene: TRBV19
clone size: .
CDR3 DNA: TGTGCCAGTAGTACACGGACAGGGTCAGTTCAGCCCCAGCATTTT
CDR3 protein: CASSTRTGSVQPQHF